This T cell receptor beta chain was recorded in a study of T cell repertoires in cytomegalovirus infection (dated by TCRdb to the late 2010s). Background for the entire study: Because public TCR beta signatures pointed to carriage of CMV infection together with the matching HLA type, the HLA type of each donor mattered for the analysis. Paper-wide results and their limitations: In both this cohort and an independent roughly 330-donor cohort, the cumulative frequency of public TCR beta family members distinguished carriers of CMV infection plus the relevant HLA type. The ex vivo response was dominated by HLA-C-restricted CMV-specific TCR beta clonotypes, which also provided the single most frequent clonotype in two of eight donors.

The table lists this clonotype with many counts. This clone's antigen is unknown. Base qualities are missing; no much larger clone stands one base away. Sequenced using an Illumina HiSeq 1500. The public sequencing data were trimmed at Q25 with fastp and processed into clonotypes with MiXCR by TCRdb, which kept only in-frame beta chains. CDR3 protein sequences are deduplicated, and each keeps its most common genes and DNA. For this sample the table gives 150,000 to 200,000 distinct CDR3 sequences, of which approximately 20% were detected only once. The ten top clones hold around 2.7% of the sample. Looking up the germline V gene yields CDR1 SGHTA and CDR2 FQGNSA. The junction carries 9 bases between V and J, which are trimmed by 5 bases and 7 bases respectively. The CDR3 runs 13 residues from the cysteine to the phenylalanine. The sequence is cut down to CDR3 DNA, 39 bases in frame from base 1.

The sequence joins TRBV7-2 to TRBJ1-6; the D gene cannot be named for sure. Material for sequencing was PBMCs. The receptor comes from a human donor in good health (CMV status not recorded). Some clones in this sample may be carry-over from other donors' samples. The bases read TGTGCCAGCAGCCCCGAAAGGAATTCACCCCTCCACTTT. This encodes CASSPERNSPLHF.